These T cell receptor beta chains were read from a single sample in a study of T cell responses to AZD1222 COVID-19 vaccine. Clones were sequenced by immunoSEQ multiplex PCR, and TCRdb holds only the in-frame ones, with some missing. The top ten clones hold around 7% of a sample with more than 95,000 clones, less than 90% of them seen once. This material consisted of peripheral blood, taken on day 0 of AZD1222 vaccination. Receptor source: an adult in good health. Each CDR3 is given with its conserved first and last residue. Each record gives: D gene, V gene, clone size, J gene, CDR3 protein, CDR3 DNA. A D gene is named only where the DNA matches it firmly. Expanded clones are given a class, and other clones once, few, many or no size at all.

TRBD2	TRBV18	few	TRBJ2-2	CASSPVGLAGRTGELFF	TGTGCCAGCTCACCCGTCGGACTAGCGGGGCGCACCGGGGAGCTGTTTTTT
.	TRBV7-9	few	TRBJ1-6	CAIDSGFDNSPLHF	TGTGCCATCGACTCAGGGTTCGACAATTCACCCCTCCACTTT
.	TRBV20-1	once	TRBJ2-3	CSAVPGTQYF	TGCAGTGCTGTCCCGGGTACGCAGTATTTT
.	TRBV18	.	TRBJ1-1	CASSHENTEAFF	TGTGCCAGCTCACACGAGAACACTGAAGCTTTCTTT
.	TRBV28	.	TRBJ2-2	CASSLFPGELFF	TGTGCCAGCAGTTTATTTCCCGGGGAGCTGTTTTTT
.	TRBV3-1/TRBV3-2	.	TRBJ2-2	CASSETLGNTGELFF	TGTGCCAGCAGCGAAACCCTGGGAAACACCGGGGAGCTGTTTTTT
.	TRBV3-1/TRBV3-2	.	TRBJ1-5	CASSQENQPQHF	TGTGCCAGCAGCCAAGAAAATCAGCCCCAGCATTTT
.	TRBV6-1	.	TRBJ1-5	CASSEYGPVGQPQHF	TGTGCCAGCAGTGAATACGGACCGGTGGGTCAGCCCCAGCATTTT
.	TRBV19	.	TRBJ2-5	CASRGLGAETQYF	TGTGCCAGTAGGGGTCTCGGGGCGGAGACCCAGTACTTC
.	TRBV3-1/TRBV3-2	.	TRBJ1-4	CASSQAARGGFNEKLFF	TGTGCCAGCAGCCAAGCCGCCCGTGGGGGATTTAATGAAAAACTGTTTTTT
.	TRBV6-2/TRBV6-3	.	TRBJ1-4	CASSYTDEGSEKLFF	TGTGCCAGCAGTTACACAGACGAGGGTAGTGAAAAACTGTTTTTT
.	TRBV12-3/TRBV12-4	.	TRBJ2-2	CASSRNTGELFF	TGTGCCAGCTCGAGGAACACCGGGGAGCTGTTTTTT